Sequencing of this T cell receptor (beta chain) was carried out in a study of cytomegalovirus exposure and HLA in healthy donors. Trimming shortened V by 1 base and J by 5 bases, and 8 bases separated the two germline ends. Per germline, CDR1 MNHNS and CDR2 SASEGT. This CDR3 region has 13 residues. With 60 Vbeta and 13 Jbeta primers, the PCR was carried out. The data were produced by immunoSEQ multiplex PCR, yet TCRdb's version contains in-frame clones alone and is incomplete. The sample records 150,000 to 190,000 clones, 75% being singletons. This receptor was obtained from a man aged 18 to 29 in good health and CMV-seronegative. The source material was PBMCs. The V and J genes are TRBV6-1 and TRBJ1-1; D remains unclear. CDR3 in amino acids: CASSEVRETEAFF. The CDR3 bases are TGTGCCAGCAGTGAAGTGCGGGAAACTGAAGCTTTCTTT.